Below are 28 T cell receptor beta chains sequenced from a single sample in a study of T cell clonality in common variable immunodeficiency. TCRdb keeps only in-frame clones here, not all; method: immunoSEQ multiplex PCR. This repertoire lists tens of thousands of clones without singletons; roughly 1.6% sits in the top ten. Sequences were obtained from peripheral blood mononuclear cells. Every receptor here comes from a person aged 18-69 years in good health.

This clone has at least ten counts. CDR3 region: CASSQRETQYF. The sequenced part of the CDR3 DNA is TGTGCCAGCAGTCAAAGGGAGACC. The chain couples TRBV28 to TRBJ2-5; no definite D call. The sequenced fragment ends 3 residues before the CDR3 boundary, so the rest is inferred from the germline J gene. Germline CDR1 is MDHEN and CDR2 is SYDVKM. The CDR3 runs to 11 residues. Trimming took off 5 bases at V and 5 bases at J, with 6 bases between the two ends. Using reference TRBV28 and TRBJ2-5 for the parts outside the CDR3, the full variable domain is DVKVTQSSRYLVKRTGEKVFLECVQDMDHENMFWYRQDPGLGLRLIYFSYDVKMKEKGDIPEGYSVSREKKERFSLILESASTNQTSMYLCASSQRETQYFGPGTRLLVL.

This clone was counted only a few times. The sequence runs out 3 residues before the end of the CDR3; the remainder is reconstructed from the germline J gene. The rearrangement joins TRBV27 to TRBJ2-7; unclear D gene. The germline V gene encodes CDR1 MNHEY and CDR2 SMNVEV (reference sequence). Trimming stripped 6 bases from V and 2 bases from J, with 11 bases between. The CDR3 has 13 residues. The CDR3 DNA, read in part, is TGTGCCAGCAGACTTACTCCAACCTACGAG. Residues: CASRLTPTYE. The CDR3 in its entirety is CASRLTPTYEQYF.

The sample holds many counts of this clone. The CDR3 extends 3 residues past the end of the read, so its final part is completed from the germline J gene. This rearrangement joins TRBV29-1 to TRBJ1-4; 10 positions match TRBD1. V trimming: 6 bases; J trimming: 7 bases; junction bases outside the gene matches: 8. Germline CDR1 SQVTM, CDR2 ANQGSEA. The CDR3 length is 14 residues. Incomplete CDR3 DNA: TGCAGCGTCCGGGGGACAGGGGTCGGTGAAAAA. Protein sequence: CSVRGTGVGEK. The whole CDR3 sequence is CSVRGTGVGEKLFF. Full variable domain (missing parts from reference TRBV29-1 and TRBJ1-4): SAVISQKPSRDICQRGTSLTIQCQVDSQVTMMFWYRQQPGQSLTLIATANQGSEATYESGFVIDKFPISRPNLTFSTLTVSNMSPEDSSIYLCSVRGTGVGEKLFFGSGTQLSVL.

The CDR3 loop is CASSPNVWAQETQYF. CDR3 bases read: TGTGCCAGCAGCCCGAATGTGTGGGCCCAAGAGACC. The chain carries TRBV7-9 and TRBJ2-5; no definite D call. The read halts 3 residues ahead of the CDR3 end, with the missing end drawn from the germline J gene. CDR1 SEHNR and CDR2 FQNEAQ come from the germline V gene (reference sequence). The CDR3 loop spans 15 amino acids. V lost 5 bases and J lost 1, with 14 bases in between.

This clone was counted at least ten times. Read coverage stops 3 residues before the CDR3 terminus; the germline J gene supplies the remainder. The chain links TRBV18 to TRBJ1-1; D is ambiguous. The CDR3 length is 15 residues. Trimming took off 3 bases at V and 1 base at J, with 12 bases between the two ends. Germline CDR1 is KGHSH and CDR2 is LQKENI. Partial CDR3 DNA: TGTGCCAGCTCACCTGAGGCAGTGAGGAACACTGAA. Its translation: CASSPEAVRNTE. The whole CDR3 sequence reads CASSPEAVRNTEAFF.

This clone was observed a few times. Read coverage stops 3 residues before the CDR3 terminus; the germline J gene supplies the remainder. The chain uses TRBV7-9 and TRBJ1-1, with unresolved D. The germline gives CDR1 SEHNR, CDR2 FQNEAQ (reference sequence). The CDR3 loop spans 14 amino acids. Trimming took 1 base from V and 6 from J, leaving 12 bases between them. Incomplete CDR3 DNA: TGTGCCAGCAGCTTAGAGAGGCAGGTCGCTGAA. Protein: CASSLERQVAE. The complete CDR3 protein is CASSLERQVAEAFF.

About this clone itself: Read data end 3 residues before the CDR3 end; the end is taken from the germline J gene. The chain joins TRBV7-9 to TRBJ1-2; D is undetermined. The germline V gene has CDR1 SEHNR and CDR2 FQNEAQ (reference sequence). The CDR3 totals 14 residues. The CDR3 sequence is CASSTSTNSYDYTF. CDR3 DNA, as far as it was read: TGTGCCAGCAGTACCTCGACAAACTCCTACGAC.

This clone appeared many times. CDR3 bases read: TGTGCCAGCAGTGATACGGGGAGGCAAGAGACC. Translating it yields CASSDTGRQET. The entire CDR3 sequence reads CASSDTGRQETQYF. This chain uses TRBV6-1 with TRBJ2-5; maybe TRBD2 (6 bases). The CDR3 end falls 3 residues outside the read, so it is completed with the germline J gene. Trimming shortened V by 3 bases and J by 2 bases, and 10 bases separated the two germline ends. The CDR3 consists of 14 residues. Germline values: CDR1 MNHNS, CDR2 SASEGT.

This clone was seen many times. The CDR3 DNA, read in part, is TGCAGTGCTACGGCACCGTGGGCGGGAGAGAGGACAGATACG. Translating it yields CSATAPWAGERTDT. The whole CDR3 protein is CSATAPWAGERTDTQYF. The V gene is TRBV20-1, the J gene TRBJ2-3; 7 bases align to TRBD2. The read terminates 3 residues ahead of where the CDR3 ends, so the germline J gene completes it. CDR3 length equals 17 residues. CDR1 DFQATT and CDR2 SNEGSKA come from the germline V gene (reference sequence). Trimming took 4 bases from V and 3 from J; bases not matched to a gene: 16.

This clone has ten or more counts. The read ends 3 residues before the CDR3 terminus; that terminus is restored from the germline J gene. V is TRBV6-1 and J is TRBJ1-1; no clear D gene. Deletions cut 1 base from V and 2 bases from J, with 5 bases between. The CDR3 has 13 amino acids. CDR1 is MNHNS and CDR2 is SASEGT in the germline V gene. The covered CDR3 bases are TGTGCCAGCAGTGAAGAGGGCAACACTGAA. Translated, it gives CASSEEGNTE. The entire CDR3 sequence reads CASSEEGNTEAFF.

There are many counts of this clone. The observed sequence ends 3 residues before the CDR3 terminus, with the missing tail filled in from the germline J gene. The chain employs TRBV12-3 or TRBV12-4 and TRBJ2-1; the match to TRBD2 covers 11 bases. The ends lost 8 bases at V and 8 bases at J; junction bases unmatched: 5. This CDR3 spans 13 amino acids. CDR3: CASWLAGGDEQFF. The sequenced part of the CDR3 DNA is TGTGCCAGCTGGCTAGCGGGAGGTGATGAG.

This clone has a count of ten or more. The missing CDR3 end, 3 residues past where the read stops, is filled in from the germline J gene. The V and J genes are TRBV24-1 and TRBJ2-3, with D tentatively TRBD2 (6 bases). Looked up from germline, CDR1 is KGHDR and CDR2 is SFDVKD. CDR3 length: 15 amino acids. Trimming took 7 bases from V and 1 from J, leaving 14 bases between them. CDR3 DNA (partial): TGTGCCACCAGCGATAGGGGAGGTGGCACAGATACG. This gives the protein CATSDRGGGTDT. In full, the CDR3 reads CATSDRGGGTDTQYF.

This clone has at least ten counts. The read halts 3 residues ahead of the CDR3 end, with the missing end drawn from the germline J gene. This sequence joins TRBV11-2 and TRBJ2-2, with 11 bases lining up with TRBD2. V lost 2 bases, J lost 5 bases, and 1 base stayed unmatched. Germline CDR1 SGHAT, CDR2 FQNNGV. The CDR3 loop spans 15 amino acids. Incomplete CDR3 DNA: TGTGCCAGCAGCTTAATAGCGGGGGGGACCGGGGAG. As protein: CASSLIAGGTGE. The entire CDR3 reads CASSLIAGGTGELFF.

This clone was observed a handful of times. The read ends 3 residues before the CDR3 terminus; that terminus is restored from the germline J gene. V is TRBV5-6 and J is TRBJ1-1, with D possibly matching TRBD1 (6 bases). In germline, CDR1 is SGHDT, CDR2 YYEEEE. V shed 5 bases and J shed 1 base, with 15 bases lying between them. This CDR3 spans 15 amino acids. CDR3 amino acids: CASRGQGLENTEAFF. The part of the CDR3 DNA that was read is TGTGCCAGCAGGGGGCAGGGGCTGGAGAACACTGAA.

At least ten counts were recorded for this clone. Incomplete CDR3 DNA: TGTGCCTGGAGTGGGGACAGAGGCAATCAGCCC. It is translated as CAWSGDRGNQP. The full CDR3 is CAWSGDRGNQPQHF. This chain links TRBV30 with TRBJ1-5; 7 bases agree with TRBD1. The CDR3 is cut off 3 residues early in the read; its end comes from the germline J gene. CDR1 is GTSNPN, CDR2 SVGIG, per germline (reference sequence). Trimming at V came to 1 base and at J to 2 bases, leaving 2 bases not matched to a gene. The CDR3 is made up of 14 amino acids.

This clone occurred many times. The CDR3 DNA, read in part, is TGCAGTGCTACCCAGAGGAGCGGGGGATACGAG. This translates into CSATQRSGGYE. The CDR3 in full is CSATQRSGGYEQYF. The gene calls are TRBV20-1 and TRBJ2-7; 8 bases map to TRBD2. The observed sequence ends 3 residues before the CDR3 terminus, with the missing tail filled in from the germline J gene. The CDR3 contains 14 residues. Losses at the gene ends were 4 bases for V and 4 bases for J; bases not matched to a gene: 9. The germline V gene encodes CDR1 DFQATT and CDR2 SNEGSKA (reference sequence).

This clone has at least ten counts. The read stops 3 residues short of the end of the CDR3; the missing end is completed from the germline J gene. The rearrangement uses TRBV30 and TRBJ2-7, with D maybe TRBD1 (5 bases). V lost 1 base, J lost 0 bases, and 10 bases lay in between. This CDR3 has 14 residues. Germline V gene data show CDR1 as GTSNPN and CDR2 as SVGIG (reference sequence). CDR3 DNA (partial): TGTGCCTGGAGTGAAGGCAGGGCCTCCTACGAG. This codes for CAWSEGRASYE. The entire CDR3 is CAWSEGRASYEQYF. Based on the CDR3 plus reference TRBV30 and TRBJ2-7, the full variable domain is SQTIHQWPATLVQPVGSPLSLECTVEGTSNPNLYWYRQAAGRGLQLLFYSVGIGQISSEVPQNLSASRPQDRQFILSSKKLLLSDSGFYLCAWSEGRASYEQYFGPGTRLTVT.

This clone was recorded at least ten times. The CDR3 extends 3 residues past the end of the read, so its final part is completed from the germline J gene. The gene calls are TRBV30 and TRBJ1-1, with a tentative D call TRBD1 (6 bases). From germline, CDR1 is GTSNPN and CDR2 SVGIG (reference sequence). The CDR3 spans 12 residues. The V gene lost 5 bases and the J gene lost 4 bases, with 11 bases spanning the gap. CDR3 DNA, as far as it was read: TGTGCCTGGGGCAGGGGAAGCACTGAA. Protein product: CAWGRGSTE. The entire CDR3 protein reads CAWGRGSTEAFF.

Many counts were recorded for this clone. The CDR3 end falls 3 residues outside the read, so it is completed with the germline J gene. The genes are TRBV4-1 and TRBJ1-1, with 9 bases lining up with TRBD1. The CDR3 extends over 14 amino acids. Germline V gene data show CDR1 as MGHRA and CDR2 as YSYEKL. CDR3: CASSQENGQGEAFF. Incomplete CDR3 DNA: TGCGCCAGCAGCCAAGAAAACGGACAGGGGGAA.

This clone was counted many times. The CDR3 is cut off 3 residues early in the read; its end comes from the germline J gene. J is TRBJ2-3 and V is TRBV19, with 14 bases that match TRBD2. Per the germline V gene, CDR1 is LNHDA and CDR2 is SQIVND (reference sequence). The ends lost 3 bases at V and 2 bases at J; junction bases unmatched: 1. The CDR3 is 16 amino acids. The CDR3 sequence: CASSMTSGGATDTQYF. CDR3 DNA (partial): TGTGCCAGTAGTATGACTAGCGGGGGGGCCACAGATACG.

This clone was seen at least ten times. The CDR3 is cut off 3 residues early in the read; its end comes from the germline J gene. The chain couples TRBV7-9 to TRBJ2-5; possibly TRBD2 for D (5 bases). Germline V gene lookup returns CDR1 SEHNR and CDR2 FQNEAQ (reference sequence). CDR3 length: 15 residues. Trimming shortened V by 1 base and J by 1 base, and 10 bases separated the two germline ends. The sequenced CDR3 bases are TGTGCCAGCAGCTTAGATATTAGCGTCCAAGAGACC. It translates to CASSLDISVQET. The full CDR3 sequence reads CASSLDISVQETQYF.

This clone was observed at least ten times. CDR3 residues: CSARDLGGTGELFF. CDR3 DNA, as far as it was read: TGCAGTGCTAGAGATCTGGGGGGGACCGGGGAG. The chain links TRBV20-1 to TRBJ2-2, with 7 bases aligning to TRBD2. Read sequence stops 3 residues before the CDR3 end, and the germline J gene provides the missing end. This CDR3 is built from 14 residues. Per the germline V gene, CDR1 is DFQATT and CDR2 is SNEGSKA (reference sequence). Trimming took 0 bases from V and 5 from J; bases not matched to a gene: 3.

This clone occurred many times. From the germline J gene comes the end of the CDR3, since the read stops 3 residues before it. The rearrangement joins TRBV9 to TRBJ1-2; no firm D call. CDR3 length: 15 amino acids. V dropped 4 bases and J dropped 5 bases, with 18 bases sitting between them. Germline CDR1 and CDR2: SGDLS and YYNGEE. CDR3 region: CASSFTSTSPYGYTF. CDR3 bases read: TGTGCCAGCAGCTTTACCTCCACATCTCCTTATGGC. Full variable domain (missing parts from reference TRBV9 and TRBJ1-2): DSGVTQTPKHLITATGQRVTLRCSPRSGDLSVYWYQQSLDQGLQFLIQYYNGEERAKGNILERFSAQQFPDLHSELNLSSLELGDSALYFCASSFTSTSPYGYTFGSGTRLTVV.

Many counts were recorded for this clone. This CDR3 is CASSTQDEQFF. CDR3 DNA (partial): TGTGCCAGCTCTACCCAGGATGAG. The rearrangement links TRBV18 to TRBJ2-1, with no clear D. The read terminates 3 residues ahead of where the CDR3 ends, so the germline J gene completes it. CDR1 and CDR2 (germline): KGHSH, LQKENI. CDR3 length: 11 amino acids. The V gene lost 6 bases and the J gene lost 8 bases, with 8 bases spanning the gap.

This clone was seen at least ten times. The read terminates 3 residues ahead of where the CDR3 ends, so the germline J gene completes it. The chain carries TRBV20-1 and TRBJ2-3; 8 positions match TRBD2. The V gene end was trimmed by 8 bases and the J gene end by 3 bases; junction bases not matched to a gene: 10. CDR1 DFQATT and CDR2 SNEGSKA come from the germline V gene (reference sequence). The CDR3 is made up of 14 amino acids. The CDR3: CSPSAGGRTDTQYF. Partial CDR3 DNA: TGCAGTCCATCTGCGGGAGGAAGGACAGATACG.

This clone was counted at least ten times. The read ends 3 residues shy of where the CDR3 ends; the end is completed using the germline J gene. J is TRBJ1-6 and V is TRBV20-1; 10 bases are a match to TRBD1. V shed 3 bases, J shed 2 bases, and the junction held 7 bases outside the gene matches. The germline V gene encodes CDR1 DFQATT and CDR2 SNEGSKA (reference sequence). CDR3 size: 17 residues. The DNA read from the CDR3 is TGCAGTGCTAGCGACAGGGGGCTGGTGGCCTATAATTCACCC. It yields the protein CSASDRGLVAYNSP. The entire CDR3 protein is CSASDRGLVAYNSPLHF.

With respect to this clone: The CDR3 end falls 3 residues outside the read, so it is completed with the germline J gene. V is TRBV27 and J is TRBJ2-7, with D tentatively TRBD1 (6 bases). Germline loops: CDR1 MNHEY, CDR2 SMNVEV (reference sequence). Deletions cut 5 bases from V and 4 bases from J, with 12 bases between. This CDR3 has 13 residues. This chain's CDR3 is CASSEEQGYEQYF. The covered CDR3 bases are TGTGCCAGCAGTGAGGAACAGGGATACGAG.

This clone has a handful of counts. The CDR3 end falls 3 residues outside the read, so it is completed with the germline J gene. The rearrangement links TRBV29-1 to TRBJ2-1, with 8 bases identical to TRBD2. There are 14 residues in the CDR3. In germline, CDR1 is SQVTM, CDR2 ANQGSEA. Trimming took 0 bases from V and 6 from J; bases not matched to a gene: 4. CDR3 amino acids: CSVEDVAGGNEQFF. The covered CDR3 bases are TGCAGCGTTGAAGATGTGGCGGGAGGCAATGAG.